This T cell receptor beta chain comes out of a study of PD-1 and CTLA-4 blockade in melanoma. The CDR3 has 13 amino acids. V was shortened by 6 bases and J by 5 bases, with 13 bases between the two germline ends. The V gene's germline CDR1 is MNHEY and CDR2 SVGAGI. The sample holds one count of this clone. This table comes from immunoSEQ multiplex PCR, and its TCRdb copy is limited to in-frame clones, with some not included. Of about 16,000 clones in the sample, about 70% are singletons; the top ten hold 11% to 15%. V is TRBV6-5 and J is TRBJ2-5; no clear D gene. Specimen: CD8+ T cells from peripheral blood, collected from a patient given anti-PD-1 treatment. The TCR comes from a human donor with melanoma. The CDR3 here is CASRQSLRETQYF. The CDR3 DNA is TGTGCCAGCAGACAAAGCCTCAGGGAGACCCAGTACTTC.